The rows below give T cell receptor beta chains drawn from one sample of a study of blood T cell repertoires in COVID-19. Sequencing was performed with immunoSEQ multiplex PCR; in TCRdb, only in-frame clones are kept and a portion is missing. The sample includes over 150,000 clones, roughly 80% of them seen just once. What was sequenced was PBMCs or T cells enriched from blood (not recorded which). These receptors came from a man aged 35 to 55 who had recovered from COVID-19. The CDR3 runs from the conserved cysteine through the conserved F or W. Fields, in order: CDR3 DNA, CDR3 protein, V gene, clone size, D gene, J gene. A D gene is named only where the DNA matches it firmly. Rows may omit the clone size; those that give it use once, few, many or a size class.

CDR3nt: TGTGCCAGTAGTATGCGGGGGACTGGGGCCAACGTCCTGACTTTC
CDR3aa: CASSMRGTGANVLTF
v_gene: TRBV19
abundance: -
d_gene: TRBD2
j_gene: TRBJ2-6

CDR3nt: TGTGCCAGCTCACGGGGACAGAGCTCCTACAATGAGCAGTTCTTC
CDR3aa: CASSRGQSSYNEQFF
v_gene: TRBV18
abundance: -
d_gene: TRBD1
j_gene: TRBJ2-1

CDR3nt: TGCGCCAGCAGCTTGACCGGGTTCCTGAAAAACATTCAGTACTTC
CDR3aa: CASSLTGFLKNIQYF
v_gene: TRBV5-1
abundance: -
d_gene: -
j_gene: TRBJ2-4

CDR3nt: TGTGCCAGCAGCTTGAGTGCACTTTCGACCCAGTACTTC
CDR3aa: CASSLSALSTQYF
v_gene: TRBV7-2
abundance: -
d_gene: -
j_gene: TRBJ2-5

CDR3nt: TGTGCCAGCAGCTTGGGTGGAGGCTCTGGAAACACCATATATTTT
CDR3aa: CASSLGGGSGNTIYF
v_gene: TRBV5-4
abundance: -
d_gene: -
j_gene: TRBJ1-3

CDR3nt: TGCGCCAGCAGCCTCGACACTCCGATGGGTAATGAAAAACTGTTTTTT
CDR3aa: CASSLDTPMGNEKLFF
v_gene: TRBV4-3
abundance: -
d_gene: -
j_gene: TRBJ1-4

CDR3nt: TGCGCCAGCAGCCAAGGTAGCTCCGGGGAGCTGTTTTTT
CDR3aa: CASSQGSSGELFF
v_gene: TRBV4-1
abundance: -
d_gene: -
j_gene: TRBJ2-2

CDR3nt: TGTGCCAGTACCACTGACAGAAGCAATCAGCCCCAGCATTTT
CDR3aa: CASTTDRSNQPQHF
v_gene: TRBV19
abundance: once
d_gene: -
j_gene: TRBJ1-5

CDR3nt: TGCGCCAGCAGTGTTTCAAGACTGGGGCAGGACGAGCAGTACTTC
CDR3aa: CASSVSRLGQDEQYF
v_gene: TRBV10-2
abundance: -
d_gene: -
j_gene: TRBJ2-7

CDR3nt: TGTGCCAGCAGCTTGGCCGGCGGGAGGGGAATGGCTACTGAAGCTTTCTTT
CDR3aa: CASSLAGGRGMATEAFF
v_gene: TRBV5-4
abundance: -
d_gene: -
j_gene: TRBJ1-1

CDR3nt: TGTGCCAGCAGCTTAGTAGTAACTGAAGCTTTCTTT
CDR3aa: CASSLVVTEAFF
v_gene: TRBV7-2
abundance: -
d_gene: -
j_gene: TRBJ1-1

CDR3nt: TGTGCCAGCAGCCAAGGGATAGCGGGAGGGCCATACGAGCAGTACTTC
CDR3aa: CASSQGIAGGPYEQYF
v_gene: TRBV4-2
abundance: -
d_gene: TRBD2
j_gene: TRBJ2-7

CDR3nt: TGTGCCAGCAGTCCGACAGGGAGAACTGAAGCTTTCTTT
CDR3aa: CASSPTGRTEAFF
v_gene: TRBV27
abundance: -
d_gene: TRBD1
j_gene: TRBJ1-1

CDR3nt: TGTGCCAGCAGCCAAGAAGGCAGGATAGCTTTCTTT
CDR3aa: CASSQEGRIAFF
v_gene: TRBV3-1/TRBV3-2
abundance: -
d_gene: -
j_gene: TRBJ1-1

CDR3nt: TGTGCCAGCACCGACATGTCGGTTGGCCGTGGCTACAATGAGCAGTTCTTC
CDR3aa: CASTDMSVGRGYNEQFF
v_gene: TRBV27
abundance: -
d_gene: -
j_gene: TRBJ2-1

CDR3nt: TGTGCCAGCAGTGAACGATGGGGGGGAAACACTGAAGCTTTCTTT
CDR3aa: CASSERWGGNTEAFF
v_gene: TRBV6-1
abundance: -
d_gene: -
j_gene: TRBJ1-1

CDR3nt: TGTGCCAGCAGCCCTCTCCAGTGGCGGGGAGGCACAGATACGCAGTATTTT
CDR3aa: CASSPLQWRGGTDTQYF
v_gene: TRBV2
abundance: few
d_gene: -
j_gene: TRBJ2-3

CDR3nt: TGTGCCAGCAGCCCAATCCACAGGAGCCCCTACAATGAGCAGTTCTTC
CDR3aa: CASSPIHRSPYNEQFF
v_gene: TRBV2
abundance: -
d_gene: -
j_gene: TRBJ2-1

CDR3nt: TGTGCCAGCAGTCTAACCGGGACTTTTCCAAATGAGCAGTTCTTC
CDR3aa: CASSLTGTFPNEQFF
v_gene: TRBV6-5
abundance: -
d_gene: -
j_gene: TRBJ2-1

CDR3nt: TGTGCCAGCAGCCCGGGACTAGCGGGAGAGACCCAGTACTTC
CDR3aa: CASSPGLAGETQYF
v_gene: TRBV7-2
abundance: -
d_gene: TRBD2
j_gene: TRBJ2-5

CDR3nt: TGCGCCAGCAGCCAAGCCGGACAGGGGGGCTACAATGAGCAGTTCTTC
CDR3aa: CASSQAGQGGYNEQFF
v_gene: TRBV4-3
abundance: -
d_gene: TRBD1
j_gene: TRBJ2-1

CDR3nt: TGTGCCAGCAGTACCACTAGCTTTAATGAGCAGTTCTTC
CDR3aa: CASSTTSFNEQFF
v_gene: TRBV27
abundance: -
d_gene: -
j_gene: TRBJ2-1

CDR3nt: TGTGCCAGCAGCTTAGGGCTGAACACTGAAGCTTTCTTT
CDR3aa: CASSLGLNTEAFF
v_gene: TRBV11-2
abundance: -
d_gene: -
j_gene: TRBJ1-1

CDR3nt: TGTGCCACCAACAACGCAGGGACCGGGGAGCTGTTTTTT
CDR3aa: CATNNAGTGELFF
v_gene: TRBV7-3
abundance: -
d_gene: -
j_gene: TRBJ2-2

CDR3nt: TGCGCCAGCAGCCAAGATCACAGGGGAGGGAACACTGAAGCTTTCTTT
CDR3aa: CASSQDHRGGNTEAFF
v_gene: TRBV4-1
abundance: -
d_gene: TRBD1
j_gene: TRBJ1-1

CDR3nt: TGTGCCAGCAGTCTAGCGGGGACATTGAATGAGCAGTTCTTC
CDR3aa: CASSLAGTLNEQFF
v_gene: TRBV28
abundance: once
d_gene: TRBD2
j_gene: TRBJ2-1

CDR3nt: TGTGCCAGCAGCCCTCGGGTCCAAGAGACCCAGTACTTC
CDR3aa: CASSPRVQETQYF
v_gene: TRBV5-6
abundance: -
d_gene: -
j_gene: TRBJ2-5

CDR3nt: TGTGCCAGCTCACCAGGGAGCGGAAACACCATATATTTT
CDR3aa: CASSPGSGNTIYF
v_gene: TRBV18
abundance: -
d_gene: -
j_gene: TRBJ1-3

CDR3nt: TGTGCCAGCAGCTTAGTAGCCGGAACCTACAATGAGCAGTTCTTC
CDR3aa: CASSLVAGTYNEQFF
v_gene: TRBV7-8
abundance: -
d_gene: -
j_gene: TRBJ2-1

CDR3nt: TGCGCCAGCAAGAACACCGGGACTGAGAATGAAAAACTGTTTTTT
CDR3aa: CASKNTGTENEKLFF
v_gene: TRBV10-2
abundance: few
d_gene: -
j_gene: TRBJ1-4

CDR3nt: TGTGCCAGCAGTTTATCGGACAGGGCCGAACTGTTTTTT
CDR3aa: CASSLSDRAELFF
v_gene: TRBV27
abundance: few
d_gene: TRBD1
j_gene: TRBJ1-4

CDR3nt: TGTGCCAGCAGTCCGCGCCGGGACAGAGCGTTCTTC
CDR3aa: CASSPRRDRAFF
v_gene: TRBV6-2/TRBV6-3
abundance: -
d_gene: TRBD1
j_gene: TRBJ2-1

CDR3nt: TGTGCCAGCAGCGGTCTAGCGGGAGGCCGCACAGATACGCAGTATTTT
CDR3aa: CASSGLAGGRTDTQYF
v_gene: TRBV7-2
abundance: few
d_gene: TRBD2
j_gene: TRBJ2-3

CDR3nt: TGTGCCAGCAGCCTCTGGGGAGGGACCCAGTACTTC
CDR3aa: CASSLWGGTQYF
v_gene: TRBV7-2
abundance: -
d_gene: -
j_gene: TRBJ2-5

CDR3nt: TGCGCCAGCAGCTTGGACCCGACAGGGGGCGCAGCTAATGAAAAACTGTTTTTT
CDR3aa: CASSLDPTGGAANEKLFF
v_gene: TRBV5-1
abundance: -
d_gene: TRBD1
j_gene: TRBJ1-4

CDR3nt: TGTGCCACCAGCAGCTTAACACGGGGGAAAGCTTTCTTT
CDR3aa: CATSSLTRGKAFF
v_gene: TRBV15
abundance: -
d_gene: -
j_gene: TRBJ1-1

CDR3nt: TGTGCCAGCAGTGAACCCGGGACAGCTCAAGAGACCCAGTACTTC
CDR3aa: CASSEPGTAQETQYF
v_gene: TRBV6-1
abundance: few
d_gene: TRBD1
j_gene: TRBJ2-5

CDR3nt: TGTGCCAGCAGCTTGTGGCAGGGGAACACTGAAGCTTTCTTT
CDR3aa: CASSLWQGNTEAFF
v_gene: TRBV7-9
abundance: -
d_gene: -
j_gene: TRBJ1-1

CDR3nt: TGTGCCAGCAGAGACGGGGAATTCAATCAGCCCCAGCATTTT
CDR3aa: CASRDGEFNQPQHF
v_gene: TRBV28
abundance: -
d_gene: -
j_gene: TRBJ1-5

CDR3nt: TGTGCCAGCAGTTACCTCGACAGTTTTGGCTACACCTTC
CDR3aa: CASSYLDSFGYTF
v_gene: TRBV6-2/TRBV6-3
abundance: -
d_gene: -
j_gene: TRBJ1-2

CDR3nt: TGTGCCAGCATTGGAGGGGAGCCCAATCAGCCCCAGCATTTT
CDR3aa: CASIGGEPNQPQHF
v_gene: TRBV2
abundance: few
d_gene: -
j_gene: TRBJ1-5

CDR3nt: TGTGCCAGCGTAGGGGCCAACCAAGGAGAGACCCAGTACTTC
CDR3aa: CASVGANQGETQYF
v_gene: TRBV11-1
abundance: -
d_gene: -
j_gene: TRBJ2-5

CDR3nt: TGTGCCAGCAGCTTAGCAATATACACTGAAGCTTTCTTT
CDR3aa: CASSLAIYTEAFF
v_gene: TRBV7-9
abundance: many
d_gene: -
j_gene: TRBJ1-1

CDR3nt: TGTGCCAGCAGCTCACCGCCAGGGATTGACATTCAGTACTTC
CDR3aa: CASSSPPGIDIQYF
v_gene: TRBV7-9
abundance: many
d_gene: -
j_gene: TRBJ2-4

CDR3nt: TGTGCCAGCAGCCTCCTGGGGGCGGGGGCTCAAGAGACCCAGTACTTC
CDR3aa: CASSLLGAGAQETQYF
v_gene: TRBV3-1/TRBV3-2
abundance: -
d_gene: -
j_gene: TRBJ2-5

CDR3nt: TGCGCCAGCAGCTTGGTTGGGACAGGGTCGGATGGGGAGCTGTTTTTT
CDR3aa: CASSLVGTGSDGELFF
v_gene: TRBV5-1
abundance: -
d_gene: TRBD1
j_gene: TRBJ2-2

CDR3nt: TGTGCCAGCAGTTCTGTCGGAGTAATGCCCCAGCATTTT
CDR3aa: CASSSVGVMPQHF
v_gene: TRBV12-3/TRBV12-4
abundance: few
d_gene: -
j_gene: TRBJ1-5

CDR3nt: TGTGCCAGCAGCACTAAACGACAGCCCGATACGCAGTATTTT
CDR3aa: CASSTKRQPDTQYF
v_gene: TRBV5-6
abundance: -
d_gene: -
j_gene: TRBJ2-3

CDR3nt: TGTGCCAGCAGCGTGGGGCAGGGGGGATTTAATTCACCCCTCCACTTT
CDR3aa: CASSVGQGGFNSPLHF
v_gene: TRBV9
abundance: -
d_gene: TRBD1
j_gene: TRBJ1-6

CDR3nt: TGTGCCAGCAGTGAGGGATTGGTTCGAGGGTATGGCTACACCTTC
CDR3aa: CASSEGLVRGYGYTF
v_gene: TRBV6-1
abundance: -
d_gene: -
j_gene: TRBJ1-2

CDR3nt: TGTGCCAGCAGTTTATTGGGGGGGCCTGACTATGGCTACACCTTC
CDR3aa: CASSLLGGPDYGYTF
v_gene: TRBV28
abundance: -
d_gene: -
j_gene: TRBJ1-2